The 24 T cell receptor beta chains listed next were all sequenced from one sample in a study of OX40 agonist ivuxolimab in advanced cancers. The table came from immunoSEQ multiplex PCR; TCRdb's copy has only in-frame clones and leaves some out. This sample has about 79,000 clones; 88% occur once, and the top ten carry about 3.8%. The source was CD4+ or CD8+ T cells sorted from blood, collected in a trial of the OX40 agonist ivuxolimab. These receptors originate from an adult with an advanced solid tumor such as melanoma, head and neck, liver or kidney cancer.

This clone has a single count. This rearrangement joins TRBV27 to TRBJ2-3; D tentatively reads TRBD1 or TRBD2 (5 bases each). The CDR3 runs 17 residues. V was trimmed by 2 bases and J by 2 bases, leaving 17 bases between them. Germline V gene data show CDR1 as MNHEY and CDR2 as SMNVEV (reference sequence). DNA of the CDR3: TGTGCCAGCAGTTTACCCCCTTATGGGGGATACACAGATACGCAGTATTTT. Its protein is CASSLPPYGGYTDTQYF.

The V and J genes are TRBV20-1 and TRBJ2-7, with D possibly matching TRBD1 (5 bases). Germline CDR1 DFQATT, CDR2 SNEGSKA (reference sequence). Deletions cut 4 bases from V and 12 bases from J, with 16 bases between. This CDR3 contains 11 residues. CDR3 sequence (DNA): TGCAGTGCTATCCAGGGTTACTTTACGTACTTC. It specifies CSAIQGYFTYF.

The chain is built from TRBV6-1 and TRBJ1-1; D is perhaps TRBD1 (5 bases). V was cut by 7 bases and J by 4 bases, with 13 bases left in between. Germline loops: CDR1 MNHNS, CDR2 SASEGT. The CDR3 covers 13 residues. The CDR3 sequence is CASISRGGTEAFF. The DNA of the CDR3 is TGTGCCAGCATTAGCCGGGGGGGCACTGAAGCTTTCTTT.

This rearrangement joins TRBV7-3 to TRBJ2-3; TRBD2 matches 9 bases. V lost 5 bases, J lost 6 bases, and 9 bases stayed unmatched. Looked up from germline, CDR1 is SGHTA and CDR2 is FQGTGA. The CDR3 is 15 residues long. CDR3 protein: CASSVGLARGDTQYF. Here the CDR3 DNA reads TGTGCCAGCAGCGTAGGACTAGCGCGTGGGGATACGCAGTATTTT.

This chain uses TRBV2 with TRBJ2-3; no reliable D call. CDR3 length: 10 amino acids. CDR1 and CDR2 from the germline V gene are SNHLY and FYNNEI. Trimming shortened V by 7 bases and J by 5 bases, and 4 bases separated the two germline ends. The CDR3 coding sequence is TGTGCCAGCAACTTAGATACGCAGTATTTT. This codes for CASNLDTQYF.

The chain employs TRBV2 and TRBJ2-3; possible D gene TRBD2, 7 bases. CDR1 is SNHLY, CDR2 FYNNEI, per germline. Trimming removed 3 bases at V and 3 bases at J, with 10 bases between. This CDR3 is built from 14 residues. The chain's CDR3 is CASSEGGPTDTQYF. In DNA, the CDR3 is TGTGCCAGCAGTGAGGGGGGGCCGACAGATACGCAGTATTTT.

V is TRBV30 and J is TRBJ1-6; 8 positions agree with TRBD1. The CDR3 consists of 15 residues. Germline V CDR1 and CDR2: GTSNPN, SVGIG (reference sequence). V shed 1 base, J shed 9 bases, and the junction held 8 bases outside the gene matches. The CDR3 DNA follows: TGTGCCTGGAGTGATGGGCAGGGGGCCGGTTCACCCCTCCACTTT. Translating it yields CAWSDGQGAGSPLHF.

The chain recombines TRBV11-3 with TRBJ1-1, with D hard to call. Germline CDR1 is SGHNT and CDR2 is YENEEA. The CDR3 contains 15 residues. V lost 3 bases, J lost 0 bases, and 11 bases lay in between. Here the CDR3 DNA reads TGTGCCAGCAGCTTTGCGGGCAGGATGAACACTGAAGCTTTCTTT. It is translated as CASSFAGRMNTEAFF.

This clone came up a few times. The chain carries TRBV21-1 and TRBJ2-7; the table calls TRBD2, which could not be checked here. TRBV21-1 is a documented pseudogene. The CDR3 is 17 amino acids. The CDR3 nucleotides read TGTGCCAGCAGCAAAGCATATCTGACTTTGGCTTCTTACGAGCAGTACTTC. It is translated as CASSKAYLTLASYEQYF.

J is TRBJ1-6 and V is TRBV19; 8 bases map to TRBD1. This CDR3 contains 13 residues. The germline V gene encodes CDR1 LNHDA and CDR2 SQIVND (reference sequence). J gave up 6 bases and V 8 bases, and 3 bases lay outside the gene matches. The DNA of the CDR3 is TGTGCCAGTGACGACAGGGGTAATTCACCCCTCCACTTT. Protein sequence: CASDDRGNSPLHF. The variable domain in full, completed from reference TRBV19 and TRBJ1-6, reads DGGITQSPKYLFRKEGQNVTLSCEQNLNHDAMYWYRQDPGQGLRLIYYSQIVNDFQKGDIAEGYSVSREKKESFPLTVTSAQKNPTAFYLCASDDRGNSPLHFGNGTRLTVT.

The chain links TRBV5-5 to TRBJ2-7; D call uncertain. The CDR3 has 14 amino acids. Germline CDR1 SGHKS, CDR2 YYEKEE (reference sequence). V was cut by 1 base and J by 2 bases, with 10 bases left in between. CDR3 sequence reads: CASSLFTDTYEQYF. The DNA for the CDR3 is TGTGCCAGCAGCTTGTTTACCGATACCTACGAGCAGTACTTC.

This chain connects TRBV27 to TRBJ2-7, with 16 bases matching TRBD2. The CDR3 consists of 16 residues. J gave up 6 bases and V 6 bases, and 8 bases lay outside the gene matches. Germline V gene sequence: CDR1 MNHEY, CDR2 SMNVEV (reference sequence). CDR3 amino acids: CASSRGLAGGPGEQYF. The CDR3 DNA reads as TGTGCCAGCAGCCGGGGACTAGCGGGAGGGCCCGGCGAGCAGTACTTC.

This clone has only one observation. The rearrangement links TRBV14 to TRBJ2-7; D is ambiguous. The germline V gene has CDR1 SGHDN and CDR2 FVKESK. V was clipped by 0 bases and J by 3 bases, with 6 bases between them. This CDR3 has 13 residues. CDR3 bases: TGTGCCAGCAGCCAAGACACTATCTACGAGCAGTACTTC. This codes for CASSQDTIYEQYF.

This rearrangement joins TRBV7-2 to TRBJ2-1; D possibly corresponds to TRBD1 (6 bases). Trimming stripped 0 bases from V and 4 bases from J, with 13 bases between. The CDR3 extends over 16 amino acids. Germline values: CDR1 SGHTA, CDR2 FQGNSA. The CDR3 reads CASSLATGSGYNEQFF. The CDR3 region has the DNA TGTGCCAGCAGCTTAGCCACAGGGTCTGGTTACAATGAGCAGTTCTTC. Complete variable domain (other parts from reference TRBV7-2 and TRBJ2-1): GAGVSQSPSNKVTEKGKDVELRCDPISGHTALYWYRQSLGQGLEFLIYFQGNSAPDKSGLPSDRFSAERTGGSVSTLTIQRTQQEDSAVYLCASSLATGSGYNEQFFGPGTRLTVL.

The chain combines TRBV7-3 with TRBJ2-1; D may be TRBD2 (6 bases). The germline V and J ends were trimmed by 5 bases and 7 bases, with 18 bases remaining between them. Germline V gene lookup returns CDR1 SGHTA and CDR2 FQGTGA. The CDR3 length is 15 residues. In DNA form, the CDR3 reads TGTGCCAGCAGCGCCGCGGGACGACTCGGGAATGAGCAGTTCTTC. Encoded protein: CASSAAGRLGNEQFF.

This clone has only one observation. V usage is TRBV11-2 and J usage is TRBJ2-3; D is uncertain. V was trimmed by 5 bases and J by 6 bases, leaving 12 bases between them. Per the germline V gene, CDR1 is SGHAT and CDR2 is FQNNGV. The CDR3 has 13 amino acids. CDR3 sequence: CASSLGAVDTQYF. CDR3 bases: TGTGCCAGCAGCCTAGGCGCGGTTGATACGCAGTATTTT.

The J gene is TRBJ2-5, the V gene TRBV11-2, with 8 bases lining up with TRBD1. V dropped 1 base and J dropped 5; count of bases not matched to a gene: 3. This CDR3 contains 14 residues. Germline assignment: CDR1 SGHAT and CDR2 FQNNGV. CDR3 sequence: CASSLASGGETQYF. Here the CDR3 DNA reads TGTGCCAGCAGCTTAGCGTCAGGGGGCGAGACCCAGTACTTC.

This sequence joins TRBV28 and TRBJ1-6, with D hard to call. CDR1 is MDHEN, CDR2 SYDVKM, per germline. Trimming removed 7 bases at V and 7 bases at J, with 17 bases between. CDR3 size: 15 residues. The CDR3 region is CASTAPGGVNSPLHF. Here the CDR3 DNA reads TGTGCCAGCACCGCCCCGGGCGGGGTAAATTCACCCCTCCACTTT. Supplemented by reference TRBV28 and TRBJ1-6, the full variable domain reads DVKVTQSSRYLVKRTGEKVFLECVQDMDHENMFWYRQDPGLGLRLIYFSYDVKMKEKGDIPEGYSVSREKKERFSLILESASTNQTSMYLCASTAPGGVNSPLHFGNGTRLTVT.

The chain uses TRBV6-5 and TRBJ1-2; D not resolved. The germline gives CDR1 MNHEY, CDR2 SVGAGI. V dropped 0 bases and J dropped 4 bases, with 15 bases sitting between them. CDR3 length: 16 amino acids. The CDR3 is CASSYSGFPVGYGYTF. In DNA form, the CDR3 reads TGTGCCAGCAGTTACTCGGGGTTCCCTGTAGGCTATGGCTACACCTTC.

The chain joins TRBV5-4 to TRBJ2-1; the D call may be TRBD1 or TRBD2 (6 bases each). The germline gives CDR1 SGHNT, CDR2 YYREEE (reference sequence). The V and J ends lost 3 bases and 10 bases respectively, with 14 bases between them. This CDR3 contains 13 residues. The DNA for the CDR3 is TGTGCCAGCAGCTGGACGGGGGCGGGCGAGCAGTTCTTC. Translation gives CASSWTGAGEQFF.

V gene TRBV18 combines with J gene TRBJ2-3, with 9 positions matching TRBD1. CDR1 is KGHSH, CDR2 LQKENI, per germline. CDR3 length: 13 amino acids. J was trimmed by 11 bases and V by 3 bases; bases with no gene match: 6. CDR3 DNA sequence: TGTGCCAGCTCACCGCCTCCGGGACAGGGGCAGTATTTT. It is translated as CASSPPPGQGQYF.

V usage is TRBV7-8 and J usage is TRBJ2-7; TRBD2 matches at 7 bases. Trimming at V came to 2 bases and at J to 1 base, leaving 11 bases not matched to a gene. This CDR3 has 17 residues. Germline CDR1 is SGHVS and CDR2 is FQNEAQ. The CDR3 loop reads CASSLRKGLAESYEQYF. The CDR3 DNA is TGTGCCAGCAGCTTAAGGAAGGGTCTAGCGGAGTCCTACGAGCAGTACTTC. Filled out from reference TRBV7-8 and TRBJ2-7, the complete variable domain reads GAGVSQSPRYKVAKRGQDVALRCDPISGHVSLFWYQQALGQGPEFLTYFQNEAQLDKSGLPSDRFFAERPEGSVSTLKIQRTQQEDSAVYLCASSLRKGLAESYEQYFGPGTRLTVT.

The gene calls are TRBV30 and TRBJ1-5, with D perhaps TRBD1 (5 bases). V was trimmed by 5 bases and J by 7 bases, leaving 9 bases between them. The germline gives CDR1 GTSNPN, CDR2 SVGIG (reference sequence). This CDR3 comprises 11 residues. CDR3 nucleotides: TGTGCCTGGGGCAGGGACCAGCCCCAGCATTTT. Translating it yields CAWGRDQPQHF.

The rearrangement joins TRBV5-1 to TRBJ1-1; no clear D. Per germline, CDR1 SGHRS and CDR2 YFSETQ. The CDR3 spans 15 residues. V lost 0 bases, J lost 1 base, and 10 bases lay in between. This chain's CDR3 is CASSLALLSNTEAFF. The DNA of the CDR3 is TGCGCCAGCAGCTTGGCCTTACTGTCGAACACTGAAGCTTTCTTT.